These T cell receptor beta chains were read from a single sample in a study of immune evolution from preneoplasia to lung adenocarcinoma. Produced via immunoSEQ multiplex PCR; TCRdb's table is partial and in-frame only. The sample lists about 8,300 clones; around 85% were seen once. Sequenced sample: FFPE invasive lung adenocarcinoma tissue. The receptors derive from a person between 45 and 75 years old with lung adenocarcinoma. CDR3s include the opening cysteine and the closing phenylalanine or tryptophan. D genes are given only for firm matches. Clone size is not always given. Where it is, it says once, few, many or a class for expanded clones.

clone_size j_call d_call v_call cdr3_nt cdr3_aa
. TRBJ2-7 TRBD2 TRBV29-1 TGCAGCGTAAGGCTAGCGGGAGGATACGAGCAGTACTTC CSVRLAGGYEQYF
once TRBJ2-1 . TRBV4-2 TGTGCCAGCAGCCAAGATTCGGCCCTAGCGACCTCCTACAATGAGCAGTTCTTC CASSQDSALATSYNEQFF
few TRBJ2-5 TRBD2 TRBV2 TGTGCCAGCACTAGGGGGTCTAGCGGGAGCTGGGGAAAGACCCAGTACTTC CASTRGSSGSWGKTQYF
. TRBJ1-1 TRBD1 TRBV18 TGTGCCAGCTCACCACGAAATACTGGAGCAGGGGGTACTGAAGCTTTCTTT CASSPRNTGAGGTEAFF
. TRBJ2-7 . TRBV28 TGTGCCAGCAGTTTATTTGCGGGTGCCCTATTCTACGAGCAGTACTTC CASSLFAGALFYEQYF
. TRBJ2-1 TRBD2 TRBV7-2 TGTGCCAGCAGCCATGCGGCGGGGGGCCAGTTCTTC CASSHAAGGQFF
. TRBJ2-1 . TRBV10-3 TGTGCCATCAGTGATTTTTATGTGGTTGTGAGCTCCTACAATGAGCAGTTCTTC CAISDFYVVVSSYNEQFF
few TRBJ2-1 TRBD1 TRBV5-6 TGTGCCAGCAGCTTGGGACGGACAGGGCTGAACGAGCAGTTCTTC CASSLGRTGLNEQFF
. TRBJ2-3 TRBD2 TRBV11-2 TGTGCCAGCAGCTTAGGACTAGCGGGAGTAAATACGCAGTATTTT CASSLGLAGVNTQYF
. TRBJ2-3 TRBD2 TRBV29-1 TGCAGCGTTAGACTAGCGGGGAACACAGATACGCAGTATTTT CSVRLAGNTDTQYF
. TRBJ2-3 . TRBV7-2 TGTGCCAGCAGCTTTGCGGGATGGGGCACAGATACGCAGTATTTT CASSFAGWGTDTQYF
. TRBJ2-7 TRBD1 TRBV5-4 TGTGCCAGCAGCTTGGCCGGGACAGCATACGAGCAGTACTTC CASSLAGTAYEQYF
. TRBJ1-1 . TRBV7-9 TGTGCCAGCAGCTTAGTGCGTTCCGCTGAAGCTTTCTTT CASSLVRSAEAFF
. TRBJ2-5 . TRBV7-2 TGTGCCAGCAGTGACTACAGTGAGGAGACCCAGTACTTC CASSDYSEETQYF
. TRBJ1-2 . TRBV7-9 TGTGCCAGCAGGTCGGCCGGGAACTATGGCTACACCTTC CASRSAGNYGYTF
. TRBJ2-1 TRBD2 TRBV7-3 TGTGCCAGCAGCATACTAGCGGGAGTCGATGAGCAGTTCTTC CASSILAGVDEQFF
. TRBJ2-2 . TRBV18 TGTGCCAGCTCACCCAGGGAACCGCCCGGGGAGCTGTTTTTT CASSPREPPGELFF
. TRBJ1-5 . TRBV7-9 TGTGCCAGCAGCTTAGGGGACAACAATCAGCCCCAGCATTTT CASSLGDNNQPQHF
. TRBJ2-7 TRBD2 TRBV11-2 TGTGCCAGCAGCGAGAGAGAGCGGGGATCTTGGTACGAGCAGTACTTC CASSERERGSWYEQYF
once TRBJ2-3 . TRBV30 TGTGCCTGGAGTACTGACCAAAGTAGCACAGATACGCAGTATTTT CAWSTDQSSTDTQYF
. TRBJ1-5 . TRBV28 TGTGCCAGCACCCGACGTGCACATCAGTCCCAGCATTTT CASTRRAHQSQHF
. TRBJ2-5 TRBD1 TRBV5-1 TGCGCCAGCAGCGCCGGGGGGACAGGGGGAGAGACCCAGTACTTC CASSAGGTGGETQYF
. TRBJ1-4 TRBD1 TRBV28 TGTGCCAGCAGCAAACAGGGGCTGGGGGAAAAACTGTTTTTT CASSKQGLGEKLFF
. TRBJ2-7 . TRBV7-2 TGTGCCAGCAGCCGGAACAAGGCGGGGGAGCAGTACTTC CASSRNKAGEQYF
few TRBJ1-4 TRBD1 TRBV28 TGTGCCAGCAGTGACAGGGCCGAAAAACTGTTTTTT CASSDRAEKLFF
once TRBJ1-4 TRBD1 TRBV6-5 TGTGCCAGCAGTTACACGACAGGGACTAATGAAAAACTGTTTTTT CASSYTTGTNEKLFF
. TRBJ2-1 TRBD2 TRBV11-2 TGTGCCAGCAGCCGACGGACTAGCGGGAGCTACAATGAGCAGTTCTTC CASSRRTSGSYNEQFF
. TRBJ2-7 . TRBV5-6 TGTGCCAGCAGAGTGGGCCTTATTCCCTTGCTCGAGCAGTACTTC CASRVGLIPLLEQYF
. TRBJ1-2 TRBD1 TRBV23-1 TGCGCCAGCAGTCACCAGGGACAGCATTATGGCTACACCTTC CASSHQGQHYGYTF
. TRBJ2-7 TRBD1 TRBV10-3 TGTGCCATCCAAGGGGACAGGCAGAATTACGAGCAGTACTTC CAIQGDRQNYEQYF
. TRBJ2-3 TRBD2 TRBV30 TGTGCCTGGAGTGTAGCGGGAGCTACGGTGACAGATACGCAGTATTTT CAWSVAGATVTDTQYF
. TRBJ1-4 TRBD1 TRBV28 TGTGCCAGCAGTCCGTGGACAGGGGGCAATGAAAAACTGTTTTTT CASSPWTGGNEKLFF
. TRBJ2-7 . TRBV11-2 TGTGCCAGCAGCCATACTGGCAGGGATTACGAGCAGTACTTC CASSHTGRDYEQYF
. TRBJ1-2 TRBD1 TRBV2 TGTGCCAGCACAATCGACACAGGGGTTGGTGGCTACACCTTC CASTIDTGVGGYTF
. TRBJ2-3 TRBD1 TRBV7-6 TGTGCCAGCAGCCCAGGGACAGGGGGGGATACGCAGTATTTT CASSPGTGGDTQYF
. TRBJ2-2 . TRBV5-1 TGCGCCAGCAGCTGGGGGAACACCGGGGAGCTGTTTTTT CASSWGNTGELFF
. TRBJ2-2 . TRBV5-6 TGTGCCAGCGCAACAAGACAGGTCGATACCGGGGAGCTGTTTTTT CASATRQVDTGELFF
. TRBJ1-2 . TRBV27 TGTGCCAGCAGTACAAGGGGATACTATGGCTACACCTTC CASSTRGYYGYTF
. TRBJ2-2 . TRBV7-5 TGTGCCAGCGGCCCGGCCACCGGGGAGCTGTTTTTT CASGPATGELFF
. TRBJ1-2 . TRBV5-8 TGTGCCAGCACTAGCGCGTATGGCTACACCTTC CASTSAYGYTF
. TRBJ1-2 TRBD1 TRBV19 TGTGCCAGTAGTATAGGGTCCGGACAGGGAGGCTACACCTTC CASSIGSGQGGYTF